This T cell receptor beta chain is from a study of control samples from healthy donors and cancer patients. The protocol was immunoSEQ multiplex PCR, while the TCRdb copy is restricted to in-frame clones and leaves out a portion. The sample has some 130,000 clones; approximately 90% are singletons. Germline-derived CDR1 and CDR2 are SGHTS and YDEGEE. The V and J ends lost 0 bases and 8 bases, in that order; junction bases with no gene match: 8. The CDR3 length is 16 residues. The chain is built from TRBV5-8 and TRBJ1-2, with 12 bases matching TRBD1. This TCR came from a woman aged 45-65 years in good health. Sequencing was done on a sample of blood. The CDR3 sequence is CASSLAGGQGALGYTF. CDR3 coding DNA: TGTGCCAGCAGCTTGGCCGGGGGACAGGGGGCTCTCGGCTACACCTTC. Looking up the rest from reference TRBV5-8 and TRBJ1-2 gives the full variable domain: EAGVTQSPTHLIKTRGQQATLRCSPISGHTSVYWYQQALGLGLQFLLWYDEGEERNRGNFPPRFSGRQFPNYSSELNVNALELEDSALYLCASSLAGGQGALGYTFGSGTRLTVV.